The rows below give T cell receptor beta chains drawn from one sample of a study of T cell repertoires in cytomegalovirus infection. TCRdb passed the reads through MiXCR, listing each CDR3 protein once. The sample shows some 400,000 distinct CDR3 sequences, roughly 31% of them seen only once. Sequences were obtained from PBMCs. These receptors originate from a human donor in good health (CMV status not recorded). Some clones in this sample may be carry-over from other donors' samples. Both conserved end residues are part of each CDR3. Fields, in order: CDR3 length, clone size, J gene, V gene, D gene, CDR3 DNA, CDR3 protein. A D gene is named only where the DNA matches it firmly. The size field is filled for only some rows; it gives once, few, many or a size class.

>11|.|TRBJ2-7|TRBV19|.
TGTGCCAGTAGTGCCCGAGGGGAGCAGTACTTC
CASSARGEQYF
>15|.|TRBJ1-2|TRBV20-1|.
TGCAGTGCCTCGTGGGGGAGAGGTGGAGAATATGGCTACACCTTC
CSASWGRGGEYGYTF
>16|.|TRBJ1-3|TRBV6-5|.
TGTGCCAGCAGTTACGGACCCCCGAACTCTGGAAACACCATATATTTT
CASSYGPPNSGNTIYF
>12|.|TRBJ1-6|TRBV20-1|.
TGCAGTGCTAGAGACAATAATTCACCCCTCCACTTT
CSARDNNSPLHF
>14|few|TRBJ2-1|TRBV19|.
TGTGCCAGCACTTATGGGGCCGACTACAATGAGCAGTTCTTC
CASTYGADYNEQFF
>13|.|TRBJ2-1|TRBV11-2|.
TGTGCCAGCAGCTTTATAGGTCGCAATGAGCAGTTCTTC
CASSFIGRNEQFF
>12|.|TRBJ1-1|TRBV24-1|.
TGTGCCACCAGTGGGGTGCGGGACGAAGCTTTCTTT
CATSGVRDEAFF
>16|.|TRBJ2-5|TRBV4-1|.
TGCGCCAGCAGCCAAGACGCCCCGGGCCGGCAAGAGACCCAGTACTTC
CASSQDAPGRQETQYF
>15|.|TRBJ1-5|TRBV7-8|.
TGTGCCAGCAGCCCCGATGTTCTCCTAAATCAGCCCCAGCATTTT
CASSPDVLLNQPQHF
>18|many|TRBJ2-1|TRBV7-6|TRBD1
TGTGCCAGCAGCTCGCGGGACAGGGGGCAAAGGGCGTACAATGAGCAGTTCTTC
CASSSRDRGQRAYNEQFF
>17|.|TRBJ1-2|TRBV20-1|TRBD1
TGCAGTGCTAGAGATCGGGACAGGGGGCTCGGGCACTATGGCTACACCTTC
CSARDRDRGLGHYGYTF
>15|.|TRBJ1-6|TRBV6-1|.
TGTGCCAGCACCGGGGGGAGCTCCTATAATTCACCCCTCCACTTT
CASTGGSSYNSPLHF
>14|few|TRBJ2-2|TRBV29-1|.
TGCAGCGCCCGCCCGGGGGTATATGGCGGGGAGCTGTTTTTT
CSARPGVYGGELFF
>18|.|TRBJ2-7|TRBV6-2/TRBV6-3|.
TGTGCCAGCAGCTGGGGACCCCTGAACAGGCAGGGGACCTACGAGCAGTACTTC
CASSWGPLNRQGTYEQYF